This T cell receptor beta chain originates from a study of regulatory T cells in long-lasting Graves disease. Study-level results: New patients shared approximately 930 public clonotypes, fewer than the roughly 2,700 shared by persistent patients.

CDR3-region Arm-PCR and iRepertoire HTBI primers produced the TCR beta libraries. From the multiplex PCR reads, TCRdb called clonotypes with MiXCR, one entry per CDR3 protein. The table has more than 450,000 distinct CDR3 sequences, roughly 15% seen once; the top ten hold 9% to 15%. Time point specified: newly diagnosed GD, antithyroid drugs for less than 3 months. Making the TCR library involved RNA that had been extracted from PBMCs. A few counts support this clonotype. What it binds is unknown. These sequences were also reported in another study, on T cells in Graves' hyperthyroidism and ophthalmopathy.

This clonotype was sampled from a middle-aged man with Graves disease. The sample consisted of peripheral blood mononuclear cells (PBMCs), taken at new diagnosis, from a patient treated with antithyroid drugs.

The CDR3 nucleotides are TGTGCCAGCAGTTGGCCGGACCTGAACACCGGGGAGCTGTTTTTT. Translating it yields CASSWPDLNTGELFF. The J gene is TRBJ2-2, the V gene TRBV28; D call uncertain. The length of the CDR3 is 15 residues. V gave up 4 bases and J gave up 1 base, with 10 bases separating them. Germline CDR1 MDHEN, CDR2 SYDVKM.